The clone carrying this T cell receptor (beta chain) has just one count. Authors' processing steps: Estimation of nucleated cell counts relied on the amplification of reference gene primers. Profiling relied on immunoSEQ multiplex PCR, and the TCRdb table lists in-frame clones only, not all of them. V, J and clone size were drawn from that table, and D and trimming were deduced from the DNA. Here the sample spans about 27,000 clones, approximately 82% being singletons. The sample comes from a study of blood T cell repertoires in COVID-19. Across the study: Sites across the United States, Italy and Spain contributed samples from acute and convalescent COVID-19. The cDNA or gDNA used as material had been derived from T cells, B-cell-depleted T cells, or PBMCs.

Germline CDR1 LNHDA, CDR2 SQIVND (reference sequence). V lost 3 bases and J 0 bases, leaving 9 bases between the germline ends. This CDR3 region has 14 residues. The specimen was peripheral blood. This chain connects TRBV19 to TRBJ2-7, with D possibly being TRBD2 (5 bases). The sequence derives from a man aged 65 to 79 with acute or convalescent COVID-19. The CDR3 coding sequence is TGTGCCAGTAGTATTGCCGGGGACTCCTACGAGCAGTACTTC. Its translation: CASSIAGDSYEQYF.